The T cell receptor (beta chain) described here comes from a study of T cells after yellow fever vaccination. Regarding the study as a whole: On re-exposure, the response was weaker but peaked faster, at day 5 versus 15. Most primary-vaccination clones reappeared after the booster (about 95% CD4, about 88% CD8). There was a possibility that FACS-sorted repertoires contained abundant clonotypes contaminating from the bulk population. CD4 and CD8 compartments shared a small share of clonotypes, likely from convergent recombination.

One entry per CDR3 protein, called by TCRdb with MiXCR from the 5' RACE reads. The sample has a few hundred thousand distinct CDR3 sequences, around 6.8% seen once; the top ten hold 18%. With regard to this clonotype: The antigen is unknown.

V was shortened by 1 base and J by 2 bases, with 12 bases between the two germline ends. Germline loops: CDR1 LGHNA, CDR2 YSLEER. The CDR3 is made up of 15 amino acids. The sample in question was PBMCs, obtained about 41 days after the first yellow fever vaccination. The source of this sequence is a young man who received the YFV17D yellow fever vaccine. The V call is TRBV4-3, the J call TRBJ2-7; perhaps D is TRBD1 or TRBD2 (5 bases each). The CDR3 is CASSQASQGAYEQYF. CDR3 sequence (DNA): TGCGCCAGCAGCCAAGCGAGCCAGGGAGCCTACGAGCAGTACTTC.